This passage covers 17 T cell receptor beta chains from one sample sequenced in a study of CD8 T cells in ankylosing spondylitis. Study results and caveats: Ankylosing spondylitis blood appeared to carry a characteristic TCR beta motif of roughly eight highly homologous variants.

These receptors have no known antigen. Via MiXCR, TCRdb re-called the 5' RACE reads, giving one row per CDR3 protein. This repertoire shows about 500,000 distinct CDR3 sequences, 5.3% found once; its top ten account for 3.5%. The sequencing sample was made of blood, either unsorted or a sorted T cell fraction (not recorded which). The receptors come from a male donor with ankylosing spondylitis.

This clonotype was recorded at least ten times. The chain links TRBV7-2 to TRBJ2-2, with no clear D. The V gene lost 0 bases and the J gene lost 10 bases, with 12 bases spanning the gap. The length of the CDR3 is 14 residues. Germline CDR1 and CDR2: SGHTA and FQGNSA. The CDR3 coding sequence is TGTGCCAGCAGCTTAGCGAGATCGAGCGCGGAGCTGTTTTTT. Protein sequence: CASSLARSSAELFF. The full variable domain, its missing parts supplied by reference TRBV7-2 and TRBJ2-2, is GAGVSQSPSNKVTEKGKDVELRCDPISGHTALYWYRQSLGQGLEFLIYFQGNSAPDKSGLPSDRFSAERTGGSVSTLTIQRTQQEDSAVYLCASSLARSSAELFFGEGSRLTVL.

This clonotype was seen ten or more times. V usage is TRBV5-1 and J usage is TRBJ2-2, with 8 bases that match TRBD1. Per the germline V gene, CDR1 is SGHRS and CDR2 is YFSETQ. This CDR3 contains 20 residues. The trim removed 3 bases at V and 0 bases at J, leaving 16 bases unmatched. The CDR3 sequence: CASSSTGGTSSPPNTGELFF. The CDR3 DNA is TGCGCCAGCAGCTCCACAGGGGGAACCTCATCCCCTCCGAACACCGGGGAGCTGTTTTTT.

In this sample, this clonotype turned up many times. Germline is not matched at one junction end, which may reflect a read error. The chain uses TRBV3-1 and TRBJ1-6; D remains unclear. From germline, CDR1 is LGHDT and CDR2 YNNKEL (reference sequence). The CDR3 runs to 12 residues. DNA for the CDR3: TGTGCCAGCAGCCAAGGCAGCGGGGAGACTTACTTT. Protein product: CASSQGSGETYF.

The genes are TRBV11-2 and TRBJ2-1, with D unresolved. The CDR3 consists of 15 residues. The V gene's germline CDR1 is SGHAT and CDR2 FQNNGV. Trimming pared 0 bases from V and 2 bases from J, leaving 8 bases between. Here the CDR3 DNA reads TGTGCCAGCAGCTTAGATGGTGACGCCTACAATGAGCAGTTCTTC. Translation: CASSLDGDAYNEQFF.

This clonotype was counted many times. The rearrangement uses TRBV10-3 and TRBJ2-1; 7 bases are a match to TRBD2. V shed 2 bases, J shed 4 bases, and the junction held 14 bases outside the gene matches. The CDR3 sequence is 18 residues long. In germline, CDR1 is ENHRY, CDR2 SYGVKD. Written as DNA, the CDR3 is TGTGCCATCAGTGAGGCCCCTCCGGCGGGAGTTATGTACAATGAGCAGTTCTTC. It is translated as CAISEAPPAGVMYNEQFF.

At least ten counts were recorded for this clonotype. The chain joins TRBV6-1 to TRBJ2-1; D could derive from TRBD1 or TRBD2 (5 bases each). V was pared by 6 bases and J by 6 bases, with 15 bases between. CDR3 length: 14 amino acids. In germline, CDR1 is MNHNS, CDR2 SASEGT. CDR3 bases: TGTGCCAGCAGCCCCTTAAGGGACGGCAATGAGCAGTTCTTC. Translating gives CASSPLRDGNEQFF.

The rearrangement links TRBV13 to TRBJ2-2; TRBD2 matches 9 bases. Germline CDR1 PRHDT, CDR2 FYEKMQ (reference sequence). The CDR3 loop spans 16 amino acids. J was trimmed by 4 bases and V by 5 bases; bases with no gene match: 8. As DNA, the CDR3 is TGTGCCAGCAGCCCTCCCGGTAGCGGGAGCACCGGGGAGCTGTTTTTT. Amino acid sequence: CASSPPGSGSTGELFF.

This clonotype showed up many times. The rearrangement uses TRBV20-1 and TRBJ2-7; 9 positions agree with TRBD1. CDR1 is DFQATT and CDR2 is SNEGSKA in the germline V gene (reference sequence). V lost 5 bases and J lost 1; bases outside the gene matches: 6. This CDR3 region has 14 residues. CDR3 region: CSAPDRGGSYEQYF. The CDR3 region has the DNA TGCAGTGCTCCCGACAGGGGGGGGTCCTACGAGCAGTACTTC.

There are many counts of this clonotype. The chain has TRBV28 and TRBJ2-5; 12 bases are a match to TRBD2. CDR1 and CDR2 (germline): MDHEN, SYDVKM. With V trimmed by 10 bases and J by 2 bases, 5 bases remained unmatched. CDR3 length equals 14 residues. The CDR3 region has the DNA TGTGCCACCGCGGGACTAGCGGGTCAAGAGACCCAGTACTTC. Its translation: CATAGLAGQETQYF.

This clonotype came up many times. The CDR3 loop reads CATSDLSAESYNEQFF. The CDR3 DNA reads TGTGCCACCAGTGATTTATCTGCCGAATCCTACAATGAGCAGTTCTTC. This chain uses TRBV24-1 with TRBJ2-1; D gene ambiguous. V lost 1 base, J lost 1 base, and 10 bases lay in between. The V gene's germline CDR1 is KGHDR and CDR2 SFDVKD. The CDR3 covers 16 residues.

This clonotype was detected many times. V and J are TRBV20-1 and TRBJ1-6, with D maybe TRBD1 (5 bases). Trimming took off 4 bases at V and 14 bases at J, with 12 bases between the two ends. This CDR3 is built from 11 residues. Per the germline V gene, CDR1 is DFQATT and CDR2 is SNEGSKA (reference sequence). CDR3 protein: CSATYRRSLHF. CDR3 in DNA: TGCAGTGCTACGTACAGGAGGTCCCTCCACTTT.

This clonotype was counted only a few times. The chain combines TRBV4-2 with TRBJ2-7, with 10 bases fitting TRBD1. V lost 0 bases, J lost 3 bases, and 8 bases stayed unmatched. CDR1 and CDR2 (germline): LGHNA, YNFKEQ. CDR3 size: 17 residues. The DNA of the CDR3 is TGTGCCAGCAGCCAAGATAATCGGTGGGACAGGGGCTACGAGCAGTACTTC. Translation: CASSQDNRWDRGYEQYF.

Note on this clonotype: At one boundary the junction diverges from the germline segment, which might be a read error. The chain carries TRBV5-1 and TRBJ1-1; D perhaps matches TRBD1 (5 bases). CDR3 length: 12 residues. Germline CDR1 reads SGHRS; CDR2 reads YFSETQ. CDR3 DNA sequence: TGCGCCAGCAGCTCAGGGAACACTGTAGCTTTCTTT. Its protein is CASSSGNTVAFF.

This clonotype was counted a few times. The chain recombines TRBV20-1 with TRBJ2-5; possible D gene TRBD2, 5 bases. CDR1 is DFQATT, CDR2 SNEGSKA, per germline (reference sequence). The CDR3 has 14 residues. V was pared by 3 bases and J by 7 bases, with 18 bases between. Here the CDR3 DNA reads TGCAGTGCTAGGATAAGACGTGCAGAGGGGACCCAGTACTTC. It specifies CSARIRRAEGTQYF.

In this sample, this clonotype turned up many times. The chain uses TRBV29-1 and TRBJ2-7, with unresolved D. The CDR3 is 11 residues long. Germline CDR1 is SQVTM and CDR2 is ANQGSEA. V dropped 4 bases and J dropped 3 bases, with 7 bases sitting between them. Here the CDR3 DNA reads TGCAGCGTTGTCGACTTCTACGAGCAGTACTTC. Protein sequence: CSVVDFYEQYF.

This clonotype has ten or more counts. This sequence joins TRBV9 and TRBJ2-2, with TRBD2 matching over 8 bases. The length of the CDR3 is 16 residues. Per germline, CDR1 SGDLS and CDR2 YYNGEE. J was trimmed by 10 bases and V by 1 base; bases with no gene match: 12. CDR3 amino acids: CASSVSSGGGWLELFF. The CDR3 bases are TGTGCCAGCAGCGTAAGCAGCGGGGGTGGTTGGTTGGAGCTGTTTTTT.

Comment on this clonotype: This may arise from a read error, as a much more abundant clone is one base away. V and J are TRBV5-1 and TRBJ1-1, with D hard to call. Germline V gene data show CDR1 as SGHRS and CDR2 as YFSETQ. This CDR3 is 15 amino acids long. The V end lost 1 base, the J end lost 7 bases, and 17 bases lay between the germline ends. The CDR3 here is CASSLTNTGGSEAFF. In nucleotides, the CDR3 is TGCGCCAGCAGCTTGACCAACACGGGCGGGAGTGAAGCTTTCTTT.